Presented here are 28 T cell receptor beta chains from one specimen sequenced in a study of resident and recirculating memory T cells in vitiligo (dated by TCRdb to the late 2010s). The method was the immunoSEQ multiplex PCR assay. Drawn from immuneACCESS, this table holds only the in-frame rearrangements with V and J called that TCRdb kept. Clones are partly lost; checked studies trace under half to an unresolved V gene and leave the rest unexplained. This sample comprises about 45,000 clones, about 93% of them detected only once. Roughly 4.3% of the sample is held by the ten biggest clonotypes. The specimen sequenced was blood. All receptors come from a male donor with vitiligo.

The chain uses TRBV7-2 and TRBJ2-4; possible D gene TRBD1, 6 bases. The CDR3 sequence is 17 residues long. Per the germline V gene, CDR1 is SGHTA and CDR2 is FQGNSA. Trimming pared 4 bases from V and 1 base from J, leaving 17 bases between. The CDR3 nucleotides read TGTGCCAGCAGCTCAACCCACAGGGTTCGGGCCAAAAACATTCAGTACTTC. It encodes CASSSTHRVRAKNIQYF.

The rearrangement joins TRBV13 to TRBJ2-3; 13 nucleotides line up with TRBD2. This CDR3 has 17 amino acids. The V gene's germline CDR1 is PRHDT and CDR2 FYEKMQ (reference sequence). After removal of 5 bases from V and 0 bases from J, the junction contained 5 bases not matched to a gene. The CDR3 region is CASSRTSGGTSTDTQYF. CDR3 nucleotides: TGTGCCAGCAGCCGGACTAGCGGGGGAACTAGCACAGATACGCAGTATTTT. Filled out from reference TRBV13 and TRBJ2-3, the complete variable domain reads AAGVIQSPRHLIKEKRETATLKCYPIPRHDTVYWYQQGPGQDPQFLISFYEKMQSDKGSIPDRFSAQQFSDYHSELNMSSLELGDSALYFCASSRTSGGTSTDTQYFGPGTRLTVL.

J is TRBJ2-7 and V is TRBV7-9, with D hard to call. CDR1 is SEHNR and CDR2 is FQNEAQ in the germline V gene (reference sequence). Trimming left V 3 bases short and J 4 bases short, with 10 bases between. This CDR3 has 13 residues. CDR3 region: CASSFPYGYEQYF. CDR3 nucleotide sequence: TGTGCCAGCAGCTTTCCCTACGGGTACGAGCAGTACTTC.

The rearrangement uses TRBV27 and TRBJ2-7; D remains ambiguous. The germline CDR1 and CDR2 sequences are MNHEY and SMNVEV (reference sequence). The ends were cut back, 0 bases at V and 0 bases at J, with 6 bases in the middle. The CDR3 runs to 14 residues. CDR3 amino acids: CASSLSRSSYEQYF. The CDR3 coding sequence is TGTGCCAGCAGTTTATCCCGGAGCTCCTACGAGCAGTACTTC.

This rearrangement joins TRBV30 to TRBJ1-5, with 7 bases matching TRBD1. This CDR3 contains 15 residues. After removal of 5 bases from V and 7 bases from J, the junction contained 14 bases not matched to a gene. CDR1 GTSNPN and CDR2 SVGIG come from the germline V gene (reference sequence). This CDR3 reads CAWDRGDRADQPQHF. CDR3 coding DNA: TGTGCCTGGGACCGGGGAGACAGGGCGGACCAGCCCCAGCATTTT.

V usage is TRBV6-5 and J usage is TRBJ1-2, with D possibly being TRBD1 (6 bases). With 5 bases removed from V and 7 bases from J, the gap between germline ends came to 20 bases. This CDR3 is built from 15 residues. CDR1 is MNHEY, CDR2 SVGAGI, per germline. CDR3 loop: CASSPGGRGRSGYTF. For the CDR3, the DNA is TGTGCCAGCAGTCCCGGTGGCAGGGGCCGTAGTGGCTACACCTTC.

Only one count was recorded for this clone. The chain uses TRBV2 and TRBJ2-1; TRBD2 agrees at 12 bases. The CDR3 covers 13 residues. Per the germline V gene, CDR1 is SNHLY and CDR2 is FYNNEI. DNA for the CDR3: TGTGAATCCCTAGCGGGGGGGCTCAATGAGCAGTTCTTC. It encodes CESLAGGLNEQFF.

The CDR3 DNA sequence: TGTGCCAGCTCGACCAGACAGGGGGGCGGTCAGCCCCAGCATTTT. Translating it yields CASSTRQGGGQPQHF. The V call is TRBV18, the J call TRBJ1-5; 9 bases agree with TRBD1. Trimming cost V 6 bases and J 6 bases; bases outside gene matches: 9. Per germline, CDR1 KGHSH and CDR2 LQKENI. The CDR3 contains 15 residues.

The chain employs TRBV6-1 and TRBJ2-7, with 7 bases matching TRBD1. The CDR3 spans 13 residues. J gave up 6 bases and V 3 bases, and 5 bases lay outside the gene matches. Germline assignment: CDR1 MNHNS and CDR2 SASEGT. CDR3 loop: CASSESTGFEQYF. The CDR3 DNA reads as TGTGCCAGCAGTGAGTCGACAGGGTTCGAGCAGTACTTC.

In DNA, the CDR3 is TGTGCCAGCAGTGAATCCCGTGACAGGGGAGGACCCTACGAGCAGTACTTC. Protein product: CASSESRDRGGPYEQYF. The chain couples TRBV6-4 to TRBJ2-5, with 8 bases aligning to TRBD1. The DNA end favors TRBJ2-7, so the J call may be wrong. The CDR3 is 17 amino acids. Germline assignment: CDR1 MRHNA and CDR2 SNTAGT.

The V and J genes are TRBV11-3 and TRBJ2-1; weak D call: TRBD2 (6 bases). Germline CDR1 SGHNT, CDR2 YENEEA. This CDR3 has 13 amino acids. Trimming cost V 5 bases and J 5 bases, with 10 bases left between them. The CDR3 nucleotides are TGTGCCAGCAGCACCGGGAGTCACAATGAGCAGTTCTTC. The encoded protein is CASSTGSHNEQFF.

This rearrangement joins TRBV7-3 to TRBJ2-2, with 10 bases fitting TRBD2. This CDR3 is 15 amino acids long. Germline CDR1 SGHTA, CDR2 FQGTGA. Trimming at V came to 8 bases and at J to 1 base, leaving 4 bases not matched to a gene. CDR3 sequence (DNA): TGTGCCAGCCGAGTAGCGGGGGGGAACACCGGGGAGCTGTTTTTT. This translates into CASRVAGGNTGELFF.

The V call is TRBV2, the J call TRBJ1-1; no clear D gene. Germline V lookup: CDR1 SNHLY, CDR2 FYNNEI. Trimming shortened V by 6 bases and J by 1 base, and 15 bases separated the two germline ends. This CDR3 has 15 amino acids. In nucleotides, the CDR3 is TGTGCCAGCAGACAATTCAGTTCCGAGAACACTGAAGCTTTCTTT. Translation gives CASRQFSSENTEAFF. Supplemented by reference TRBV2 and TRBJ1-1, the full variable domain reads EPEVTQTPSHQVTQMGQEVILRCVPISNHLYFYWYRQILGQKVEFLVSFYNNEISEKSEIFDDQFSVERPDGSNFTLKIRSTKLEDSAMYFCASRQFSSENTEAFFGQGTRLTVV.

The chain has TRBV29-1 and TRBJ1-1; tentative D call: TRBD1 (6 bases). The CDR3 totals 17 residues. Germline V gene lookup returns CDR1 SQVTM and CDR2 ANQGSEA. Trimming cost V 0 bases and J 2 bases, with 19 bases left between them. The CDR3 is CSVEDRTGWVLNTEAFF. Written as DNA, the CDR3 is TGCAGCGTTGAAGATCGCACAGGGTGGGTGCTCAACACTGAAGCTTTCTTT.

The J gene is TRBJ1-2, the V gene TRBV30; TRBD1 agrees at 7 bases. V lost 3 bases, J lost 5 bases, and 6 bases stayed unmatched. The CDR3 length is 13 residues. The germline V gene encodes CDR1 GTSNPN and CDR2 SVGIG (reference sequence). DNA of the CDR3: TGTGCCTGGAGCCTCGGACAGGTTTATGGCTACACCTTC. This sequence encodes CAWSLGQVYGYTF. The full variable domain, completed using reference TRBV30 and TRBJ1-2, is SQTIHQWPATLVQPVGSPLSLECTVEGTSNPNLYWYRQAAGRGLQLLFYSVGIGQISSEVPQNLSASRPQDRQFILSSKKLLLSDSGFYLCAWSLGQVYGYTFGSGTRLTVV.

The V gene is TRBV10-1, the J gene TRBJ2-1; 8 nucleotides align to TRBD1. J was trimmed by 3 bases and V by 6 bases; bases with no gene match: 4. This CDR3 is 14 amino acids long. Germline V gene lookup returns CDR1 WNHNN and CDR2 SYGVQD (reference sequence). In nucleotides, the CDR3 is TGCGCCAGCAGACGGACAGGGAGCTACAATGAGCAGTTCTTC. Translating it yields CASRRTGSYNEQFF.

This CDR3 reads CARRGTGHSYTF. CDR3 DNA: TGTGCCAGGCGCGGGACAGGGCATAGCTACACCTTC. The gene calls are TRBV6-1 and TRBJ1-2, with TRBD1 identical over 9 bases. This CDR3 has 12 amino acids. Germline-derived CDR1 and CDR2 are MNHNS and SASEGT. The trim removed 9 bases at V and 9 bases at J, leaving 8 bases unmatched.

The chain employs TRBV19 and TRBJ2-3; D is perhaps TRBD2 (7 bases). The CDR3 has 15 amino acids. CDR1 and CDR2 (germline): LNHDA, SQIVND (reference sequence). The V and J ends lost 7 bases and 2 bases respectively, with 16 bases between them. The CDR3: CASNWRGPDTDTQYF. CDR3 nucleotides: TGTGCCAGTAATTGGCGGGGGCCCGACACAGATACGCAGTATTTT. Full variable domain (outside the CDR3, taken from reference TRBV19 and TRBJ2-3): DGGITQSPKYLFRKEGQNVTLSCEQNLNHDAMYWYRQDPGQGLRLIYYSQIVNDFQKGDIAEGYSVSREKKESFPLTVTSAQKNPTAFYLCASNWRGPDTDTQYFGPGTRLTVL.

V is TRBV5-6 and J is TRBJ2-5; 11 nucleotides align to TRBD2. The V gene end was trimmed by 4 bases and the J gene end by 5 bases; junction bases not matched to a gene: 4. Germline lookup yields CDR1 SGHDT and CDR2 YYEEEE. This CDR3 is built from 14 residues. CDR3 coding DNA: TGTGCCAGCAGCGTAGCGGGGGGGCTGGAGACCCAGTACTTC. It is translated as CASSVAGGLETQYF.

V usage is TRBV9 and J usage is TRBJ2-7; D possibly corresponds to TRBD2 (6 bases). The CDR3 contains 14 residues. Germline loops: CDR1 SGDLS, CDR2 YYNGEE. With 4 bases removed from V and 6 bases from J, the gap between germline ends came to 17 bases. CDR3 coding DNA: TGTGCCAGCAGCACCTCCCCTCAGGGAGGCGAGCAGTACTTC. It translates to CASSTSPQGGEQYF. Drawing the rest from reference TRBV9 and TRBJ2-7, the complete variable domain is DSGVTQTPKHLITATGQRVTLRCSPRSGDLSVYWYQQSLDQGLQFLIQYYNGEERAKGNILERFSAQQFPDLHSELNLSSLELGDSALYFCASSTSPQGGEQYFGPGTRLTVT.

The sample holds one count of this clone. The gene calls are TRBV6-4 and TRBJ2-1, with a possible D match to TRBD1 (5 bases). Per the germline V gene, CDR1 is MRHNA and CDR2 is SNTAGT. Trimming pared 4 bases from V and 6 bases from J, leaving 10 bases between. The CDR3 loop spans 13 amino acids. CDR3 protein: CASSASRANEQFF. In DNA, the CDR3 is TGTGCCAGCAGTGCATCCAGGGCCAATGAGCAGTTCTTC.

The chain carries TRBV5-5 and TRBJ2-3, with TRBD1 matching 9 bases. Germline CDR1 SGHKS, CDR2 YYEKEE (reference sequence). The J segment lost 4 bases and the V segment lost 4 bases, leaving 4 bases of the junction unmatched. The CDR3 length is 14 residues. The DNA of the CDR3 is TGTGCCAGCAGCCGGGGACAGGGCGCAGATACGCAGTATTTT. Amino acid sequence: CASSRGQGADTQYF.

The CDR3 loop is CASSSPETGQETQYF. The CDR3 nucleotides read TGTGCCAGCAGCTCACCCGAGACAGGTCAAGAGACCCAGTACTTC. The rearrangement joins TRBV5-6 to TRBJ2-5; a possible D gene is TRBD1 (6 bases). Germline CDR1 SGHDT, CDR2 YYEEEE. CDR3 length equals 15 residues. The V end was cut by 3 bases, the J end by 2 bases, with 14 bases between.

The chain combines TRBV5-6 with TRBJ1-1; D ambiguous. V lost 4 bases to trimming and J lost 0 bases, with 16 bases between them. CDR1 SGHDT and CDR2 YYEEEE come from the germline V gene. The CDR3 runs 16 residues. CDR3 region: CASSGLGRSLNTEAFF. CDR3 DNA sequence: TGTGCCAGCAGCGGTCTCGGGAGGAGCCTGAACACTGAAGCTTTCTTT.

This clone appeared once. The rearrangement uses TRBV27 and TRBJ2-2; the D is unclear. Germline CDR1 and CDR2: MNHEY and SMNVEV (reference sequence). The ends were cut back, 3 bases at V and 1 base at J, with 12 bases in the middle. This CDR3 spans 16 amino acids. This CDR3 reads CASSFMQTLNTGELFF. DNA for the CDR3: TGTGCCAGCAGTTTTATGCAGACTCTGAACACCGGGGAGCTGTTTTTT.

The rearrangement links TRBV4-3 to TRBJ1-1; D not certain. Looked up from germline, CDR1 is LGHNA and CDR2 is YSLEER. The CDR3 extends over 18 amino acids. V shed 1 base and J shed 5 bases, with 23 bases lying between them. This chain's CDR3 is CASSQGPLGEYGGTEAFF. The CDR3 nucleotides read TGCGCCAGCAGCCAAGGGCCGCTAGGTGAATATGGAGGGACTGAAGCTTTCTTT.

This chain links TRBV2 with TRBJ1-5, with D possibly TRBD1 on 6 matching bases. CDR3 length equals 12 residues. Germline-derived CDR1 and CDR2 are SNHLY and FYNNEI. Trimming shortened V by 5 bases and J by 5 bases, and 7 bases separated the two germline ends. This chain's CDR3 is CASSSGDQPQHF. In DNA form, the CDR3 reads TGTGCCAGCAGTTCAGGGGATCAGCCCCAGCATTTT.

This rearrangement joins TRBV27 to TRBJ2-3; D is perhaps TRBD1 (6 bases). This CDR3 spans 18 amino acids. Trimming shortened V by 6 bases and J by 4 bases, and 26 bases separated the two germline ends. Looked up from germline, CDR1 is MNHEY and CDR2 is SMNVEV (reference sequence). The CDR3 region is CASRPQWLGRGVSDTQYF. The CDR3 region has the DNA TGTGCCAGCAGACCCCAGTGGCTGGGCAGGGGTGTTTCAGATACGCAGTATTTT.